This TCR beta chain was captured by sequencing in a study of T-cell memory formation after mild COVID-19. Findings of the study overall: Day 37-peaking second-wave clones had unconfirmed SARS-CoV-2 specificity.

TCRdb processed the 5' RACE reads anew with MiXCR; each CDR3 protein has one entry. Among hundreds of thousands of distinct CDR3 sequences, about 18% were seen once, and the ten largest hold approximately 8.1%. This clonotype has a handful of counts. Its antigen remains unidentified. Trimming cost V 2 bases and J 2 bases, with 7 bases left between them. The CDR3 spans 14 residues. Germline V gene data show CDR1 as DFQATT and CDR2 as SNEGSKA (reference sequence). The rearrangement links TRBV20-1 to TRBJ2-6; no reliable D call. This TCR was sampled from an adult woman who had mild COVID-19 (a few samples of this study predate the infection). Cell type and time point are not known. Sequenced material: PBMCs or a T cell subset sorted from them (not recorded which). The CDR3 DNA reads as TGCAGTGCTAGAAAGGGCCCTGGGGCCAACGTCCTGACTTTC. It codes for CSARKGPGANVLTF.